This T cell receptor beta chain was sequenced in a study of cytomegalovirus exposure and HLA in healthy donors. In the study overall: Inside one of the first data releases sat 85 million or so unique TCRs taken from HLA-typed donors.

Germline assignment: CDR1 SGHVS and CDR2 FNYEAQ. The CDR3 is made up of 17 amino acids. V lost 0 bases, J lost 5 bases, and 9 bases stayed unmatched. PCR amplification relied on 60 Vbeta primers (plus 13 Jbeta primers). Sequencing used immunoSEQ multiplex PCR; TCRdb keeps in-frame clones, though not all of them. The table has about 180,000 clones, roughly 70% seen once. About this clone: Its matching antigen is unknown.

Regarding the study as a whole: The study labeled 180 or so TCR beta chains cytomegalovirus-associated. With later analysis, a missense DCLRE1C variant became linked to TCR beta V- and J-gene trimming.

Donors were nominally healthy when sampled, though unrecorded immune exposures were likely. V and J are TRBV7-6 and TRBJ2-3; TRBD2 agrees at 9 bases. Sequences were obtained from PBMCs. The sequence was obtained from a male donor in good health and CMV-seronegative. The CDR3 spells CASSLAASGEMVDTQYF. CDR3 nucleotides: TGTGCCAGCAGCTTAGCGGCTAGCGGGGAGATGGTAGATACGCAGTATTTT. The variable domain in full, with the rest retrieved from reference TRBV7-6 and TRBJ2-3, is GAGVSQSPRYKVTKRGQDVALRCDPISGHVSLYWYRQALGQGPEFLTYFNYEAQQDKSGLPNDRFSAERPEGSISTLTIQRTEQRDSAMYRCASSLAASGEMVDTQYFGPGTRLTVL.